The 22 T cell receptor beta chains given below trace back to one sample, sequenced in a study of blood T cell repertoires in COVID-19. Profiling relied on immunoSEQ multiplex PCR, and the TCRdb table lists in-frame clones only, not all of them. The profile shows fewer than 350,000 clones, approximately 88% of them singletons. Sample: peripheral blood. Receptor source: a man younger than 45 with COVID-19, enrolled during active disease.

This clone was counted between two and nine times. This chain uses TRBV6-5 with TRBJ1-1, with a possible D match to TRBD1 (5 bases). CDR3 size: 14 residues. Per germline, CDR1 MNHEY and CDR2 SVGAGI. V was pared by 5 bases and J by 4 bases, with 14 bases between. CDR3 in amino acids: CASSHRSSGTEAFF. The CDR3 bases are TGTGCCAGCAGTCACAGGAGTTCTGGCACTGAAGCTTTCTTT.

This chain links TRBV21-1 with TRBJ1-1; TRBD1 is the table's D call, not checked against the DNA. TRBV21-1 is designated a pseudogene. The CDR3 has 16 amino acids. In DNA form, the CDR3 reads TGTGCCAGCAGCAAAGGTAGGAGGAAGGGGGCGACTGAAGCTTTCTTT. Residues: CASSKGRRKGATEAFF.

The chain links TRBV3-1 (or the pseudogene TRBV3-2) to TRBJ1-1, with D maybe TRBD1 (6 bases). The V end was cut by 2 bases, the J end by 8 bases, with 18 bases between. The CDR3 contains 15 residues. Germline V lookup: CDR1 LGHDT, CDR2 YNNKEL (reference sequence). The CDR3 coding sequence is TGTGCCAGCAGCCAAATAGTGACAGGTTCAGGGGAAGCTTTCTTT. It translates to CASSQIVTGSGEAFF.

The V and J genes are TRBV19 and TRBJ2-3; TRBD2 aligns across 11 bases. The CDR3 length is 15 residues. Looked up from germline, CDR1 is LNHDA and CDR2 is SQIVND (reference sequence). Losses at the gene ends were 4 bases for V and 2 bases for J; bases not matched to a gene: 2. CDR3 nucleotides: TGTGCCAGTAGTAGACTAGCGGGGTTCACAGATACGCAGTATTTT. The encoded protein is CASSRLAGFTDTQYF.

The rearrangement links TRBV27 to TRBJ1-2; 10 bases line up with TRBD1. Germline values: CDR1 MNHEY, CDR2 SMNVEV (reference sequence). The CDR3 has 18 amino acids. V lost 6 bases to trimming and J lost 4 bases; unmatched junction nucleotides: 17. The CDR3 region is CASSIMGDRGPTGYGYTF. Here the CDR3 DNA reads TGTGCCAGCAGCATTATGGGGGACAGGGGCCCGACGGGCTATGGCTACACCTTC.

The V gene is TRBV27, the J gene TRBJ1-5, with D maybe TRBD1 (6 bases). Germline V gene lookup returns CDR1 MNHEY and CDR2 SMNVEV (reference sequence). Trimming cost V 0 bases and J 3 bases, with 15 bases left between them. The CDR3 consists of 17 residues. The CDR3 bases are TGTGCCAGCAGTTTATCAGCATGGACAGAAGCCAATCAGCCCCAGCATTTT. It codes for CASSLSAWTEANQPQHF.

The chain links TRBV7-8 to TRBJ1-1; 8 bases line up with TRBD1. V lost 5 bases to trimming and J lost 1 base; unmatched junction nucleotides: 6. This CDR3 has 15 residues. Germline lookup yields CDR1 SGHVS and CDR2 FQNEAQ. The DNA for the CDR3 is TGTGCCAGCAGCCTCCCAGGGACAGGGAACACTGAAGCTTTCTTT. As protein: CASSLPGTGNTEAFF.

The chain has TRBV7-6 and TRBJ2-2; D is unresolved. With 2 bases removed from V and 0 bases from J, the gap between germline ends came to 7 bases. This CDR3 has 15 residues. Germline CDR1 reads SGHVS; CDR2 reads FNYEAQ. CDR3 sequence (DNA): TGTGCCAGCAGCTTACTTTTAGCGAACACCGGGGAGCTGTTTTTT. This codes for CASSLLLANTGELFF. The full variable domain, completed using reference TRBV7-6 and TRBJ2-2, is GAGVSQSPRYKVTKRGQDVALRCDPISGHVSLYWYRQALGQGPEFLTYFNYEAQQDKSGLPNDRFSAERPEGSISTLTIQRTEQRDSAMYRCASSLLLANTGELFFGEGSRLTVL.

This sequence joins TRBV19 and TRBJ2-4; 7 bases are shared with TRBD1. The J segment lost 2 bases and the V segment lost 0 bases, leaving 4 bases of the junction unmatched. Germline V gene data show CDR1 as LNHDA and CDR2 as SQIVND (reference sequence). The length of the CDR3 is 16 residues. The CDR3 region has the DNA TGTGCCAGTAGTATAGATACGGACAGGTCCAAAAACATTCAGTACTTC. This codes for CASSIDTDRSKNIQYF. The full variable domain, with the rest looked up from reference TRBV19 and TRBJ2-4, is DGGITQSPKYLFRKEGQNVTLSCEQNLNHDAMYWYRQDPGQGLRLIYYSQIVNDFQKGDIAEGYSVSREKKESFPLTVTSAQKNPTAFYLCASSIDTDRSKNIQYFGAGTRLSVL.

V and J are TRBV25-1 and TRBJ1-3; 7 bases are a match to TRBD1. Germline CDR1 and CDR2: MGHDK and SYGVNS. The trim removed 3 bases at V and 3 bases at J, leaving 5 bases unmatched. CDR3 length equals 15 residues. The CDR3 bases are TGTGCCAGCAGTGATCGAAGGACAGGTGGAAACACCATATATTTT. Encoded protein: CASSDRRTGGNTIYF.

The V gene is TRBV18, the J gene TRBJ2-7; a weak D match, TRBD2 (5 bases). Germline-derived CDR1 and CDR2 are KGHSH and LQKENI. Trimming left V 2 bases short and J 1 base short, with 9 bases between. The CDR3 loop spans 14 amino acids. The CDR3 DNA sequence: TGTGCCAGCTCACCAAACCGGGAATCCTACGAGCAGTACTTC. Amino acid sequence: CASSPNRESYEQYF. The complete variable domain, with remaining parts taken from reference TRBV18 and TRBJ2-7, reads NAGVMQNPRHLVRRRGQEARLRCSPMKGHSHVYWYRQLPEEGLKFMVYLQKENIIDESGMPKERFSAEFPKEGPSILRIQQVVRGDSAAYFCASSPNRESYEQYFGPGTRLTVT.

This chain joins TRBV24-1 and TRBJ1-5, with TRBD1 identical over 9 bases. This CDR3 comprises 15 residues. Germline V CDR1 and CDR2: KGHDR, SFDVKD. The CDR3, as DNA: TGTGCTATTCAAGGGACAGGGTCAGGGGATCAGCCCCAGCATTTT. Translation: CAIQGTGSGDQPQHF.

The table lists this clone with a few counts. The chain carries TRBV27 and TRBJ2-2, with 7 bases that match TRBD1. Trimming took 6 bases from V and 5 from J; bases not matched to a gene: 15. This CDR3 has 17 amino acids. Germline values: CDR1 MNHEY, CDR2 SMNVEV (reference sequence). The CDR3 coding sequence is TGTGCCAGCAGACCACCCCGACAGGGTAGAGAGACCGGGGAGCTGTTTTTT. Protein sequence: CASRPPRQGRETGELFF.

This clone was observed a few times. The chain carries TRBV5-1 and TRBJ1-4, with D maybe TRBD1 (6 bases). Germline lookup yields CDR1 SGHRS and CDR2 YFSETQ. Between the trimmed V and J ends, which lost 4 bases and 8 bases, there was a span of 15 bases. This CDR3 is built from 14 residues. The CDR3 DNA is TGCGCCAGCAGCCTTACAGGGAGGGAAGAAAAACTGTTTTTT. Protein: CASSLTGREEKLFF.

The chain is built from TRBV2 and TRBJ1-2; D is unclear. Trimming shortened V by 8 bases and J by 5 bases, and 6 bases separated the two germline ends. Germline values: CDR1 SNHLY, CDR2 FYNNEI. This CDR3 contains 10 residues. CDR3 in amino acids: CASVRYGYTF. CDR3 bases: TGTGCCAGCGTGAGGTATGGCTACACCTTC.

CDR3 DNA sequence: TGTGCCAGCAGTTACAGGGTAACGACCGGGGAGCTGTTTTTT. This translates into CASSYRVTTGELFF. The rearrangement joins TRBV7-2 to TRBJ2-2; tentatively, D is TRBD1 (6 bases). Germline CDR1 reads SGHTA; CDR2 reads FQGNSA. The CDR3 length is 14 residues. V was trimmed by 6 bases and J by 5 bases, leaving 13 bases between them.

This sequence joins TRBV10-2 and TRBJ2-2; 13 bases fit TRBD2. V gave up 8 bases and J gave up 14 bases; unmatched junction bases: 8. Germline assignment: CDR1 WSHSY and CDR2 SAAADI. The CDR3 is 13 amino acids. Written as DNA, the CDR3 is TGCGCCAGCTCCGGACTAGCGGGGGACCCACTGTTTTTT. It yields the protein CASSGLAGDPLFF.

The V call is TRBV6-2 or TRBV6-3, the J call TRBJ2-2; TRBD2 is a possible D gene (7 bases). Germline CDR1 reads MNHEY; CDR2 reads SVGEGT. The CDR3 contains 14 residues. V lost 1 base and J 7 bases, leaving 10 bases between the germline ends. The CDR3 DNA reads TGTGCCAGCAGTTACTACGGGGGGCTCGGGGAGCTGTTTTTT. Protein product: CASSYYGGLGELFF.

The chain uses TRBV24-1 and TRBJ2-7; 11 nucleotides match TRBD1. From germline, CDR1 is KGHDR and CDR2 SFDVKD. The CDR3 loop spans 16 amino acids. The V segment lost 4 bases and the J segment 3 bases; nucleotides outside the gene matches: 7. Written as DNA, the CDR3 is TGTGCCACCAGTGACCCCGGACAGGGGGCGGACTACGAGCAGTACTTC. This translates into CATSDPGQGADYEQYF.

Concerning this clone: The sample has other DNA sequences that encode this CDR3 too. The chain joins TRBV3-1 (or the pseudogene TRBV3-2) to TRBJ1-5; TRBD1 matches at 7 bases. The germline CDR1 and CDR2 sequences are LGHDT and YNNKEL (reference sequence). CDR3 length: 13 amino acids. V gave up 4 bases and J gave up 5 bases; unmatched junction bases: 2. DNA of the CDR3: TGTGCCAGCAGCCCTACAGGGGATCAGCCCCAGCATTTT. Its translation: CASSPTGDQPQHF.

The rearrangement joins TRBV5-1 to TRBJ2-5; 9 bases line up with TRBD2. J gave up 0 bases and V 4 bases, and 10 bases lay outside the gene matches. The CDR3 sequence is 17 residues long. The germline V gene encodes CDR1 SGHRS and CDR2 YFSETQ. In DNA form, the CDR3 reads TGCGCCAGCAGCCAACGGCCTAGCGGGACTTACCAAGAGACCCAGTACTTC. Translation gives CASSQRPSGTYQETQYF.

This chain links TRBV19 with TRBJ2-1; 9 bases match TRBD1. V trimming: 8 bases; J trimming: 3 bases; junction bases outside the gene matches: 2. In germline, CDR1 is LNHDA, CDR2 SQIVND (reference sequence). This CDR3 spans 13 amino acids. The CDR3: CASGTGIYNEQFF. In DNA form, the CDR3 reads TGTGCCAGTGGGACAGGGATCTACAATGAGCAGTTCTTC.